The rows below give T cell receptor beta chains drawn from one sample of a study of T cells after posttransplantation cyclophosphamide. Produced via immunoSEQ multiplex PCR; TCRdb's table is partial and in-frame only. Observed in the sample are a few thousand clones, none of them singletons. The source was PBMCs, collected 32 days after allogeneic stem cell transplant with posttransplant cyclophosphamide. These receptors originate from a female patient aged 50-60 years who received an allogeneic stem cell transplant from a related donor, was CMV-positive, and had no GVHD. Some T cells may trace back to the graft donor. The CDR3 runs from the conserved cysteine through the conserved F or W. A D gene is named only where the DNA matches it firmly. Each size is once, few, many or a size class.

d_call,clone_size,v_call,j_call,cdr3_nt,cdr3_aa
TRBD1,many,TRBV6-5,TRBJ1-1,TGTGCCAGCAGCCTGGACAGGAGAGAAGCTTTCTTT,CASSLDRREAFF
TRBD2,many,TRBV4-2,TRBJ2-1,TGTGCCAGCAGCCCCTTCCCGGGACTAGCGGGAGGGTCCTACAATGAGCAGTTCTTC,CASSPFPGLAGGSYNEQFF
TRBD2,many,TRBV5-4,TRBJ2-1,TGTGCCAGCAGCTTGGCTAGCGGGGTCTCCTACAATGAGCAGTTCTTC,CASSLASGVSYNEQFF
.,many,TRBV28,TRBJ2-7,TGTGCCAGCAGTCCGTACGGGGTTTCCTACGAGCAGTACTTC,CASSPYGVSYEQYF
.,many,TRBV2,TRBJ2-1,TGTGCCAGCAGAGAAAACACGTACAGCTCCTACAATGAGCAGTTCTTC,CASRENTYSSYNEQFF
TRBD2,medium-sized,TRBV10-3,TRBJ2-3,TGTGCCATCAGTGATCCAAGTAAAGGACTAGCGGGATTCACAGATACGCAGTATTTT,CAISDPSKGLAGFTDTQYF
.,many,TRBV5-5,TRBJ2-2,TGTGCCAGCAGCCCTCGACAATCGAACACCGGGGAGCTGTTTTTT,CASSPRQSNTGELFF
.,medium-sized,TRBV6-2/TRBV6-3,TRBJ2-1,TGTGCCAGCAGTTACCCTACCGGGGGGCCCCATGAGCAGTTCTTC,CASSYPTGGPHEQFF
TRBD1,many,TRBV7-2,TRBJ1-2,TGTGCCAGCAGCTTTAAGGGACAGGGAAACTATGGCTACACCTTC,CASSFKGQGNYGYTF
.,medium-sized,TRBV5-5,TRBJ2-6,TGTGCCAGCGTCGGAGCAGGGCTCCTTTCTGGGGCCAACGTCCTGACTTTC,CASVGAGLLSGANVLTF
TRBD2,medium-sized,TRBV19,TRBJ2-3,TGTGCCAGTACGGCGGGAGGGGGAACAGATACGCAGTATTTT,CASTAGGGTDTQYF
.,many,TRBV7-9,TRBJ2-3,TGTGCCAGCAGCTCCCTCGGGGAGAGCACAGATACGCAGTATTTT,CASSSLGESTDTQYF
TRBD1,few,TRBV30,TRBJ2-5,TGTGCCTGGGTTGAGACAGGGGTCTCGGAGACCCAGTACTTC,CAWVETGVSETQYF
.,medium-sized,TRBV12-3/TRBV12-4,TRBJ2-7,TGTGCCAGCAGTTTAGCCACAGGGTCCGAGCAGTACTTC,CASSLATGSEQYF
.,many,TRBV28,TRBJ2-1,TGTGCCAGCAGGTTAGTCGCGGCGGGATACAATGAGCAGTTCTTC,CASRLVAAGYNEQFF
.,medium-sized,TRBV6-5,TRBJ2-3,TGTGCCAGCAGTTACTCGAGGGGAGATACGCAGTATTTT,CASSYSRGDTQYF
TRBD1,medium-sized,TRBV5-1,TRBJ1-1,TGCGCCAGCAGCTTGCGACAGGGGACAATGAACACTGAAGCTTTCTTT,CASSLRQGTMNTEAFF
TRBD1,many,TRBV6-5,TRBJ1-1,TGTGCCAGCAGTCTAGGGACAGGGCTGAACACTGAAGCTTTCTTT,CASSLGTGLNTEAFF
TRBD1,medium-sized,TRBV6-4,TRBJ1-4,TGTGCCAGCAGTGCCTCAGGGGGAACTAATGAAAAACTGTTTTTT,CASSASGGTNEKLFF
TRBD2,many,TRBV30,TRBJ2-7,TGTGCCTGGAACCCTAGCGGGAGCAACGAGCAGTACTTC,CAWNPSGSNEQYF
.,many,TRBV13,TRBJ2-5,TGTGCCAGCAGCTTAGGGACAGACAAAGAGACCCAGTACTTC,CASSLGTDKETQYF
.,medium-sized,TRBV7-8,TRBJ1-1,TGTGCCAGCACCGACAGTCGGACTGAAGCTTTCTTT,CASTDSRTEAFF
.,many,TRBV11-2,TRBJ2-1,TGTGCCAGCAGCCCGAGGACAGTTACCTACAATGAGCAGTTCTTC,CASSPRTVTYNEQFF
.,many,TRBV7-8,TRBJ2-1,TGTGCCAGCAGCTTATCTCTAGCCCGAGGTGAGCAGTTCTTC,CASSLSLARGEQFF
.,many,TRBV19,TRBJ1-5,TGTGCCAGTACTAGACAGGATAGCAATCAGCCCCAGCATTTT,CASTRQDSNQPQHF
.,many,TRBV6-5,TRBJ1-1,TGTGCCAGCAGCTCCCCGGCGGGTACGAACACTGAAGCTTTCTTT,CASSSPAGTNTEAFF
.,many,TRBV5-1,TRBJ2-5,TGCGCCAGCAGCCCCGGGGTGGCGGAGGCAGAGACCCAGTACTTC,CASSPGVAEAETQYF
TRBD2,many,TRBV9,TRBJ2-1,TGTGCCAGCAGCCCCCCCAGCGGGAGGACCGCCTATGAGCAGTTCTTC,CASSPPSGRTAYEQFF